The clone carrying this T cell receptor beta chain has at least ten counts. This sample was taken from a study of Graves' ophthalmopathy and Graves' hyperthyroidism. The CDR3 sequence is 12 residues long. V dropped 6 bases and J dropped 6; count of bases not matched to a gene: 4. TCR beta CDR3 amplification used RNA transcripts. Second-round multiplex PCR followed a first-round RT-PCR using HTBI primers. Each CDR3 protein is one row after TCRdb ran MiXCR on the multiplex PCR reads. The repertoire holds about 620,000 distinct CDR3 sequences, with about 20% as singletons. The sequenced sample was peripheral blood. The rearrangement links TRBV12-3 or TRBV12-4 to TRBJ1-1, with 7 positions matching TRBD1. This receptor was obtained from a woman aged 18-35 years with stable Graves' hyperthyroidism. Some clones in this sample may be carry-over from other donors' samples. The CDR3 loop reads CASSEGGPEAFF. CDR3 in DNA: TGTGCCAGCAGCGAAGGGGGCCCTGAAGCTTTCTTT.